This T cell receptor beta chain was recorded in a study of spatial heterogeneity in lung cancer. The ends were cut back, 3 bases at V and 6 bases at J, with 14 bases in the middle. Germline CDR1 is SNHLY and CDR2 is FYNNEI. This CDR3 has 14 amino acids. TCRdb passed the 5' RACE reads through MiXCR, listing each CDR3 protein once. Of approximately 52,000 distinct CDR3 sequences in the sample, approximately 7% were seen once. This clonotype was detected ten times or more. Stated time point: sample taken at primary tumor resection. The input material, whole RNA from tumor, nontumor lung or frozen PBMC, was sequenced unsorted. Samples were obtained from 65 to 80 donors, all untreated early-stage non-small cell lung cancer patients.

The sequencing here drew on PBMCs, taken at surgery. The clonotype originates from a female donor with early-stage non-small cell lung cancer. The chain links TRBV2 to TRBJ1-2; a weak D match, TRBD1 (5 bases). CDR3 amino acids: CASSEQGGTDGYTF. The CDR3 nucleotides read TGTGCCAGCAGTGAGCAGGGCGGGACGGATGGCTACACCTTC.